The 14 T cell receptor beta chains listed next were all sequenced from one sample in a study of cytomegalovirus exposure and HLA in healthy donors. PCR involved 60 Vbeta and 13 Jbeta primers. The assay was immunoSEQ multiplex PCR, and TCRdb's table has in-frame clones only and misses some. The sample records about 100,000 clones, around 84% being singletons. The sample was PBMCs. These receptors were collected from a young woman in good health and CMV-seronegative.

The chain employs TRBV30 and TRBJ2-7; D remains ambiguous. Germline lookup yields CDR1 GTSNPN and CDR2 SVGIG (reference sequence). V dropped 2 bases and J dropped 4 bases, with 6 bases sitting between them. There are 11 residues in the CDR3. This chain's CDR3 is CAWSLRYEQYF. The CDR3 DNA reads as TGTGCCTGGAGTCTTAGATACGAGCAGTACTTC.

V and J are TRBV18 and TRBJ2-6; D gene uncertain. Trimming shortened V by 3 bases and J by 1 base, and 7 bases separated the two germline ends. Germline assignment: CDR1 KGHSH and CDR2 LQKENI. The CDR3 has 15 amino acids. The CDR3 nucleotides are TGTGCCAGCTCACCCTCCTTATCTGGGGCCAACGTCCTGACTTTC. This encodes CASSPSLSGANVLTF.

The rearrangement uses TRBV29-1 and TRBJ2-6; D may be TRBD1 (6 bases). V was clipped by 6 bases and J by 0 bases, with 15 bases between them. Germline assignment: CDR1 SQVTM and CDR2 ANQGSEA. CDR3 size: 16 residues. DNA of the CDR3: TGCAGCGTAAACGTGCAGGGGTTCTCTGGGGCCAACGTCCTGACTTTC. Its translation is CSVNVQGFSGANVLTF.

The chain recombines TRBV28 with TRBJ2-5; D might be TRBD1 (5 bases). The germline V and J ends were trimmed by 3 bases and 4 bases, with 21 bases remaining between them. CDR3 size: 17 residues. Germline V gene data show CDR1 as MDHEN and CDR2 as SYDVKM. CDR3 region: CASSLGRNTARGETQYF. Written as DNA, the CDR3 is TGTGCCAGCAGTTTGGGCCGGAACACCGCAAGGGGAGAGACCCAGTACTTC.

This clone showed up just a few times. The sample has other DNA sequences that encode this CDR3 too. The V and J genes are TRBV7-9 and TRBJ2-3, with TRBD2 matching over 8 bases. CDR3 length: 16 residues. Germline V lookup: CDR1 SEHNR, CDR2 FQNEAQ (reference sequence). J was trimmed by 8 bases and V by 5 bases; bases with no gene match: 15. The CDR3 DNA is TGTGCCAGCAGCGAAACGAGCGGACTAGCTTCTGGTACGCAGTATTTT. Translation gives CASSETSGLASGTQYF.

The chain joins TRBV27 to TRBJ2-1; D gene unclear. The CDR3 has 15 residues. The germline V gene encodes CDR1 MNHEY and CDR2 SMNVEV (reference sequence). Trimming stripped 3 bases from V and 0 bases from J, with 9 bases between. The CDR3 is CASSFGGSSYNEQFF. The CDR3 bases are TGTGCCAGCAGTTTTGGCGGCAGCTCCTACAATGAGCAGTTCTTC.

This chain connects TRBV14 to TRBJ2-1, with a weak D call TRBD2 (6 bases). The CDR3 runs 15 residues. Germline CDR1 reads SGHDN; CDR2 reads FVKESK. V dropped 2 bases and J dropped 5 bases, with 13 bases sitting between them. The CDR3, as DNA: TGTGCCAGCAGCCAACACGGGGGTCTGAACAATGAGCAGTTCTTC. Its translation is CASSQHGGLNNEQFF.

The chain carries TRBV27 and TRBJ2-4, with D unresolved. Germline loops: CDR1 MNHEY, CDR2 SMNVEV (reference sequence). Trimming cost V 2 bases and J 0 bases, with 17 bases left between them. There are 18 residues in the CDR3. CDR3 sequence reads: CASSLIKTRLLAKNIQYF. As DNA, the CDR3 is TGTGCCAGCAGTTTAATTAAGACCAGGTTATTAGCCAAAAACATTCAGTACTTC.

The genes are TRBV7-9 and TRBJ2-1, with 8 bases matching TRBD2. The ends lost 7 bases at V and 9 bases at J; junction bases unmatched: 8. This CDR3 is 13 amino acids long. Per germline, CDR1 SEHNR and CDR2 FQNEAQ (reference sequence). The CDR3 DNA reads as TGTGCCAGCACCGCGGGACTAGTCGTTGAGCAGTTCTTC. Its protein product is CASTAGLVVEQFF.

The CDR3 reads CASSYHRRNYGYTF. The CDR3 DNA sequence: TGTGCCAGCAGTTACCATAGGAGAAACTATGGCTACACCTTC. The genes are TRBV6-5 and TRBJ1-2; unclear D gene. The CDR3 sequence is 14 residues long. The germline V gene encodes CDR1 MNHEY and CDR2 SVGAGI. Trimming pared 2 bases from V and 2 bases from J, leaving 9 bases between.

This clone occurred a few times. CDR3 region: CASSQDPGFREKLFF. For the CDR3, the DNA is TGCGCCAGCAGCCAAGATCCGGGGTTTAGGGAAAAACTGTTTTTT. The chain couples TRBV4-1 to TRBJ1-4, with unresolved D. Trimming took off 0 bases at V and 8 bases at J, with 13 bases between the two ends. The CDR3 has 15 amino acids. Germline-derived CDR1 and CDR2 are MGHRA and YSYEKL.

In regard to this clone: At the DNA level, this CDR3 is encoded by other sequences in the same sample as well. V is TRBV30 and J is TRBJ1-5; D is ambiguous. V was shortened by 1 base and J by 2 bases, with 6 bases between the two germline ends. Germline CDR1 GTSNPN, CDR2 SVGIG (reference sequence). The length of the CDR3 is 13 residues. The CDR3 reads CAWSGQGNQPQHF. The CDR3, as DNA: TGTGCCTGGAGTGGGCAGGGCAATCAGCCCCAGCATTTT.

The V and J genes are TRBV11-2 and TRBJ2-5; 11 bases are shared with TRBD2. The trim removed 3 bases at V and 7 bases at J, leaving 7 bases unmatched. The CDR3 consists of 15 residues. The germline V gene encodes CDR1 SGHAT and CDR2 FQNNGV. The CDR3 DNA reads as TGTGCCAGCAGCTTTGCCCTTAGCGGGAGGGGGACCCAGTACTTC. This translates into CASSFALSGRGTQYF.

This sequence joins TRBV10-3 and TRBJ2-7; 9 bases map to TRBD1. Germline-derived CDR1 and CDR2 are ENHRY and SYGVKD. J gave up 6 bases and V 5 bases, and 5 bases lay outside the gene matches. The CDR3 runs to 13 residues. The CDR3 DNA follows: TGTGCCATCAGTTCGGGACAGGGAGGCGAGCAGTACTTC. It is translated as CAISSGQGGEQYF.